A selection of T cell receptor beta chains follows, all from one sample in a study of radiation and T cells in renal cell carcinoma. The data were produced by immunoSEQ multiplex PCR, yet TCRdb's version contains in-frame clones alone and is incomplete. Of about 140,000 clones listed, over 65% are singletons. This specimen was blood, taken from a patient whose treatment included radiotherapy and nephrectomy. The source of these receptors is a woman aged 45 to 65 with renal cell carcinoma. CDR3s include the opening cysteine and the closing phenylalanine or tryptophan. The D gene is left open where the match is weak. Clone size is given for some rows only: seen once, a few or many times, or a class if the clone is expanded.

V gene	clone size	D gene	J gene	CDR3 DNA	CDR3 protein
TRBV15	-	TRBD1	TRBJ1-5	TGTGCCACCAGCAGAAGGACAGGGCTCGGGAGTAATCAGCCCCAGCATTTT	CATSRRTGLGSNQPQHF
TRBV7-2	-	-	TRBJ1-2	TGTGCCAGCAGCCCTACGACCGCTAACTATGGCTACACCTTC	CASSPTTANYGYTF
TRBV5-1	once	TRBD1	TRBJ1-3	TGCGCCAGCAGCCTACAGGGGGGGCCTGGAAACACCATATATTTT	CASSLQGGPGNTIYF
TRBV6-5	-	TRBD2	TRBJ2-1	TGTGCCAGCAGGGGGGGGAGCTCCTACAATGAGCAGTTCTTC	CASRGGSSYNEQFF
TRBV4-2	few	-	TRBJ1-1	TGTGCCAGCAGCCGCTATGCGCCCCCCACTCAATCAGCTTTCTTT	CASSRYAPPTQSAFF
TRBV6-1	-	-	TRBJ1-1	TGTGCCAGCAGTTACCCCTCGCCAGCTTTCTTT	CASSYPSPAFF
TRBV13	-	TRBD2	TRBJ2-7	TGTGCCAGCAGTACCGGGACTAGCGGGGGCGAGCAGTACTTC	CASSTGTSGGEQYF
TRBV28	few	-	TRBJ1-1	TGTGCCAGCAGTTTATTTAGGGCCACTGAAGCTTTCTTT	CASSLFRATEAFF
TRBV7-3	few	-	TRBJ1-4	TGTGCCAGCAGCTTAAGCCCTGGGGAAAAACTGTTTTTT	CASSLSPGEKLFF
TRBV6-5	-	-	TRBJ2-7	TGTGCCAGCAGTTACTCGAGGGGGGGGAGCTCCTACGAGCAGTACTTC	CASSYSRGGSSYEQYF
TRBV29-1	-	-	TRBJ2-1	TGCAGCCTGGGGGAAGACTCCTACAATGAGCAGTTCTTC	CSLGEDSYNEQFF
TRBV30	-	TRBD2	TRBJ2-5	TGTGCCTGGGCCACGGGGGGGGAAGAGACCCAGTACTTC	CAWATGGEETQYF
TRBV9	-	TRBD2	TRBJ2-1	TGTGCCAGCAGCGCTAGCGGGAGAACCTACAATGAGCAGTTCTTC	CASSASGRTYNEQFF
TRBV5-1	-	-	TRBJ2-5	TGCGCCAGCAGCTTGGCTGGCGAGCAAGAGACCCAGTACTTC	CASSLAGEQETQYF
TRBV7-9	-	-	TRBJ2-1	TGTGCCAGCAGCCTAATCGATGAGCAGTTCTTC	CASSLIDEQFF
TRBV5-4	-	TRBD2	TRBJ2-1	TGTGCCTTCGCTTGGGGACTAGCGGTATCCTACAATGAGCAGTTCTTC	CAFAWGLAVSYNEQFF
TRBV20-1	few	-	TRBJ2-1	TGCAGTGCTAGAGGGGGGGCAGGGTCCCTCTTC	CSARGGAGSLF
TRBV5-4	-	TRBD1	TRBJ2-7	TGTGCCAGCAGCGCCGGGACAGGGCGAACCTACGAGCAGTACTTC	CASSAGTGRTYEQYF
TRBV9	once	-	TRBJ2-1	TGTGCCAGCAGCGCCCTGGCGAAACTATCCTACAATGAGCAGTTCTTC	CASSALAKLSYNEQFF
TRBV2	-	-	TRBJ2-2	TGTGCCAGCAGTGAAGCATATCAGGTTTACACCGGGGAGCTGTTTTTT	CASSEAYQVYTGELFF
TRBV5-1	-	TRBD1	TRBJ2-3	TGCGCCAGCAGCCCGGGACAGTTCGGAGATACGCAGTATTTT	CASSPGQFGDTQYF
TRBV30	-	-	TRBJ1-4	TGTGCCTGGATTCTACCAAGGGAAAAACTGTTTTTT	CAWILPREKLFF
TRBV25-1	-	-	TRBJ1-3	TGTGCCACCAGCCAGGATCTCTCTGGAAACACCATATATTTT	CATSQDLSGNTIYF
TRBV16	-	-	TRBJ1-2	TGTGCCAGCAGCCAGGCTAGGGGCTATGGCTACACCTTC	CASSQARGYGYTF
TRBV14	-	-	TRBJ2-7	TGTGCCAGCAGCCACATTACAGCATACGAGCAGTACTTC	CASSHITAYEQYF
TRBV5-6	-	-	TRBJ1-1	TGTGCCAGCAGCTCCGGGGTACAGGGAGTTGCCGCTGAAGCTTTCTTT	CASSSGVQGVAAEAFF
TRBV5-1	-	-	TRBJ1-1	TGCGCCAGCAGACTGGGGACGGCCAGTGAAGCTTTCTTT	CASRLGTASEAFF
TRBV4-1	-	-	TRBJ1-2	TGCGCCAGCAGCCAAGACAGGGCACGGTATGGCTACACCTTC	CASSQDRARYGYTF
TRBV7-2	-	TRBD2	TRBJ2-7	TGTGCCAGCAGCTCTTGGACTAGCGGGGGCAACTACGAGCAGTACTTC	CASSSWTSGGNYEQYF
TRBV10-3	-	-	TRBJ1-1	TGTGCCATCAGTGAGTCCACAGGAACGAACACTGAAGCTTTCTTT	CAISESTGTNTEAFF
TRBV2	once	-	TRBJ2-2	TGTGCCAGCAGTGAAGTTTGGGTGGGGAACACCGGGGAGCTGTTTTTT	CASSEVWVGNTGELFF
TRBV29-1	-	-	TRBJ1-1	TGCAGCGTTGAAGATAGTCTGAACACTGAAGCTTTCTTT	CSVEDSLNTEAFF
TRBV29-1	-	-	TRBJ2-7	TGCAGCGTGGGGGAGGAGTACGAGCAGTACTTC	CSVGEEYEQYF
TRBV20-1	-	-	TRBJ1-5	TGCAGTGTATCCAGGGATCAGCCCCAGCATTTT	CSVSRDQPQHF
TRBV18	once	TRBD2	TRBJ2-5	TGTGCCAGCTCACCGACCGGGACTAGCGGGGTATGGGCCCAGTACTTC	CASSPTGTSGVWAQYF
TRBV7-2	-	-	TRBJ2-7	TGTGCCAGCAGCTTAGGGGCAGTGCTAGAGCAGTACTTC	CASSLGAVLEQYF
TRBV30	-	-	TRBJ2-3	TGTGCCTGGGTTAGGTATGGACGCACAGATACGCAGTATTTT	CAWVRYGRTDTQYF